A single T cell receptor beta chain is shown here with its context. What it binds is not known. This record comes from a study of cytomegalovirus exposure and HLA in healthy donors. Study results and limitations: Common viral pathogens were later found to be apparently linked to several of the most significant clusters. A later analysis found TCR association rates differed by HLA locus, highest for DRB1 and lowest for HLA-C.

Germline CDR1 reads MNHEY; CDR2 reads SVGAGI. With 8 bases removed from V and 6 bases from J, the gap between germline ends came to 10 bases. The CDR3 covers 11 residues. The PCR had 60 Vbeta and 13 Jbeta primers. Using immunoSEQ multiplex PCR, the repertoire was profiled, and TCRdb retains in-frame clones only, with some absent. Among some 130,000 clones, 80% were seen once, and the ten largest hold approximately 1%. The sequencing input was PBMCs. The TCR sequence derives from a human donor in good health. The chain couples TRBV6-5 to TRBJ1-2; a possible D gene is TRBD1 (6 bases). CDR3 region: CASAGADGYTF. CDR3 sequence (DNA): TGTGCCAGCGCAGGGGCGGATGGCTACACCTTC.